This entry describes one T cell receptor beta chain. This record belongs to a study of blood T cell repertoires in COVID-19. On the study more broadly: COVID-19 samples from acute and convalescent phases originated in the United States, Italy and Spain. Sample material is recorded as cDNA or gDNA derived from T cells, B-cell-depleted T cells, or PBMCs.

Data came from immunoSEQ multiplex PCR; TCRdb stores just in-frame clones and leaves some out. The data show roughly 220,000 clones, 70% to 90% seen once. This TCR was sampled from a man aged 25 to 45 who had recovered from COVID-19. Sequencing used peripheral blood.

The CDR3 is CASSLLARFDEQFF. The CDR3 DNA reads TGTGCCAGCAGTTTACTAGCTCGGTTCGATGAGCAGTTCTTC. V and J are TRBV27 and TRBJ2-1, with D possibly matching TRBD2 (5 bases). The CDR3 is 14 residues long. CDR1 and CDR2 from the germline V gene are MNHEY and SMNVEV (reference sequence). V dropped 2 bases and J dropped 8 bases, with 13 bases sitting between them.